This passage covers 16 T cell receptor beta chains from one sample sequenced in a study of T cells in Graves' hyperthyroidism and ophthalmopathy. RNA transcripts served as the template for amplifying TCR beta CDR3 regions. First-round RT-PCR targeting the TCR CDR3 was performed with the HTBI primer set. TCRdb redid the calling of the multiplex PCR reads with MiXCR, one entry per CDR3 protein. The data show hundreds of thousands of distinct CDR3 sequences, about 14% seen once. Source material: blood. These TCRs come from a woman between 50 and 59 years old with Graves' ophthalmopathy.

This rearrangement joins TRBV19 to TRBJ1-5; 9 nucleotides line up with TRBD1. Germline V gives CDR1 LNHDA, CDR2 SQIVND (reference sequence). The junction had 7 bases not matched to a gene; V was cut back by 3 bases and J by 4 bases. The CDR3 consists of 16 residues. The CDR3 spells CASSIVGGQGNQPQHF. DNA for the CDR3: TGTGCCAGTAGTATTGTAGGTGGACAGGGGAATCAGCCCCAGCATTTT.

This clonotype was found many times. The V call is TRBV7-9, the J call TRBJ1-1, with D possibly TRBD1 on 5 matching bases. CDR3 size: 15 residues. With 4 bases removed from V and 1 base from J, the gap between germline ends came to 13 bases. Germline V gives CDR1 SEHNR, CDR2 FQNEAQ (reference sequence). In nucleotides, the CDR3 is TGTGCCAGCAGCTCCAACCCAGGGTGGAACACTGAAGCTTTCTTT. Translation gives CASSSNPGWNTEAFF.

This clonotype has just a few counts. The CDR3 reads CASSWTSLGYEQYF. In DNA form, the CDR3 reads TGTGCCAGTAGCTGGACTAGCCTGGGATACGAGCAGTACTTC. The chain couples TRBV19 to TRBJ2-7, with TRBD2 matching 8 bases. J gave up 4 bases and V 6 bases, and 8 bases lay outside the gene matches. Germline CDR1 reads LNHDA; CDR2 reads SQIVND (reference sequence). This CDR3 region has 14 residues. The full variable domain, in which reference TRBV19 and TRBJ2-7 provide the parts outside the CDR3, is DGGITQSPKYLFRKEGQNVTLSCEQNLNHDAMYWYRQDPGQGLRLIYYSQIVNDFQKGDIAEGYSVSREKKESFPLTVTSAQKNPTAFYLCASSWTSLGYEQYFGPGTRLTVT.

This clonotype was recorded at least ten times. V usage is TRBV7-6 and J usage is TRBJ2-3, with D possibly called TRBD1 or TRBD2 (6 bases each). The CDR3 length is 13 residues. Trimming removed 5 bases at V and 6 bases at J, with 12 bases between. The germline CDR1 and CDR2 sequences are SGHVS and FNYEAQ. The CDR3 loop is CASSITGRDTQYF. CDR3 DNA sequence: TGTGCCAGCAGCATAACAGGGAGGGATACGCAGTATTTT.

The chain recombines TRBV9 with TRBJ2-3; the match to TRBD2 covers 10 bases. V lost 2 bases and J lost 5; bases outside the gene matches: 8. Germline CDR1 is SGDLS and CDR2 is YYNGEE. The CDR3 has 16 amino acids. The CDR3 region is CASSVSSGRLVDTQYF. DNA for the CDR3: TGTGCCAGCAGCGTCAGTAGCGGGAGGCTGGTAGATACGCAGTATTTT.

This clonotype has only a few counts. V usage is TRBV20-1 and J usage is TRBJ1-4; D not resolved. From germline, CDR1 is DFQATT and CDR2 SNEGSKA (reference sequence). Trimming took 3 bases from V and 3 from J, leaving 11 bases between them. This CDR3 is built from 14 residues. As DNA, the CDR3 is TGCAGTGCTAGGAATAGGATATCTAATGAAAAACTGTTTTTT. Amino acid sequence: CSARNRISNEKLFF.

This clonotype was seen more than once but under ten times. CDR3 coding DNA: TGCAGTGCTAGAGAGACAGCGTCGGGGGAGCAGTACTTC. This gives the protein CSARETASGEQYF. The chain employs TRBV20-1 and TRBJ2-7, with D perhaps TRBD1 or TRBD2 (5 bases each). V lost 0 bases and J 7 bases, leaving 13 bases between the germline ends. The CDR3 totals 13 residues. From germline, CDR1 is DFQATT and CDR2 SNEGSKA (reference sequence).

The chain combines TRBV2 with TRBJ1-5; the D gene is possibly TRBD1 (6 bases). This CDR3 contains 14 residues. Trimming removed 5 bases at V and 4 bases at J, with 12 bases between. The germline V gene encodes CDR1 SNHLY and CDR2 FYNNEI. As DNA, the CDR3 is TGTGCCAGCAGTAGGGACATTACAAATCAGCCCCAGCATTTT. It codes for CASSRDITNQPQHF.

This clonotype was picked up a small number of times. The CDR3, as DNA: TGTGCCAGCAGCGTAGGGCCTAGCGGATACAATGAGCAGTTCTTC. The encoded protein is CASSVGPSGYNEQFF. The chain couples TRBV9 to TRBJ2-1; 7 positions match TRBD2. Trimming removed 0 bases from V and 4 bases from J; junction bases left unmatched: 4. Germline values: CDR1 SGDLS, CDR2 YYNGEE. The CDR3 totals 15 residues.

This clonotype has at least ten counts. CDR3 DNA sequence: TGCAGTGCTAGTACTAGCGGGAGGGCCTCGGAGCAGTACTTC. It yields the protein CSASTSGRASEQYF. V and J are TRBV20-1 and TRBJ2-7; 13 bases align to TRBD2. Germline-derived CDR1 and CDR2 are DFQATT and SNEGSKA (reference sequence). Trimming at V came to 3 bases and at J to 7 bases, leaving 6 bases not matched to a gene. The CDR3 runs 14 residues.

This clonotype appeared a few times. One base away lies a much larger clone, so this may be a sequencing read error. The chain combines TRBV7-2 with TRBJ2-2, with 7 bases lining up with TRBD2. V trimming: 5 bases; J trimming: 6 bases; junction bases outside the gene matches: 12. CDR1 is SGHTA and CDR2 is FQGNSA in the germline V gene. The CDR3 totals 16 residues. The chain's CDR3 is CASSTSSGRGAGELFF. The CDR3 bases are TGTGCCAGCAGCACGTCTAGCGGACGGGGCGCCGGGGAGCTGTTTTTT.

This clonotype was detected ten times or more. V is TRBV3-1 and J is TRBJ2-1; 10 bases fit TRBD2. The CDR3 has 15 residues. CDR1 and CDR2 from the germline V gene are LGHDT and YNNKEL (reference sequence). Germline trimming cut 1 base from V and 6 bases from J; bases unmatched to any gene: 3. CDR3 residues: CASSQALAGANEQFF. In nucleotides, the CDR3 is TGTGCCAGCAGCCAAGCCCTAGCGGGAGCCAATGAGCAGTTCTTC.

This clonotype has at least ten counts. The V gene is TRBV5-1, the J gene TRBJ2-2, with 8 bases aligning to TRBD2. CDR3 length: 16 residues. CDR1 is SGHRS, CDR2 YFSETQ, per germline. With 6 bases clipped from V and 3 bases from J, the junction kept 10 bases outside the gene matches. The CDR3 DNA reads as TGCGCCAGCACCTCGTCGGGAGGGTTATACACCGGGGAGCTGTTTTTT. It translates to CASTSSGGLYTGELFF. Full variable domain (missing parts from reference TRBV5-1 and TRBJ2-2): KAGVTQTPRYLIKTRGQQVTLSCSPISGHRSVSWYQQTPGQGLQFLFEYFSETQRNKGNFPGRFSGRQFSNSRSEMNVSTLELGDSALYLCASTSSGGLYTGELFFGEGSRLTVL.

The table lists this clonotype with many counts. CDR3 nucleotides: TGTGCCACCAGTTGGGGGACAGGGTCCAATGAGCAGTTCTTC. Amino acids: CATSWGTGSNEQFF. The rearrangement links TRBV24-1 to TRBJ2-1; 9 bases align to TRBD1. Trimming cost V 6 bases and J 6 bases; bases outside gene matches: 5. CDR3 length: 14 amino acids. Germline V CDR1 and CDR2: KGHDR, SFDVKD.

This chain connects TRBV12-3 or TRBV12-4 to TRBJ2-1; 7 positions match TRBD2. The CDR3 runs 16 residues. J gave up 1 base and V 3 bases, and 6 bases lay outside the gene matches. The DNA for the CDR3 is TGTGCCAGCAGTTTGTCCGGGGGGAGGTCCTACAATGAGCAGTTCTTC. Translated: CASSLSGGRSYNEQFF.

This clonotype was observed at least ten times. This sequence joins TRBV28 and TRBJ1-2, with 7 bases that match TRBD1. This CDR3 has 17 amino acids. With 5 bases clipped from V and 3 bases from J, the junction kept 15 bases outside the gene matches. Germline V CDR1 and CDR2: MDHEN, SYDVKM. In DNA, the CDR3 is TGTGCCAGCAGTACTTGGGACAGCCAAGGATGGGACTATGGCTACACCTTC. It yields the protein CASSTWDSQGWDYGYTF.